This TCR beta chain originates from a study of identical twins. TCRdb passed the 5' RACE reads through MiXCR, listing each CDR3 protein once. The sample includes approximately 690,000 distinct CDR3 sequences, roughly 6% of them seen just once. Germline loops: CDR1 LGHNA, CDR2 YNFKEQ. The CDR3 runs to 16 residues. V was clipped by 0 bases and J by 3 bases, with 9 bases between them. V and J are TRBV4-2 and TRBJ2-6; D unclear. The TCR sequence derives from a man between 18 and 29 years old in good health. The sequencing sample was made of naive T cells sorted from blood. Written as DNA, the CDR3 is TGTGCCAGCAGCCAAGAATTCGGAAGTGGGGCCAACGTCCTGACTTTC. Encoded protein: CASSQEFGSGANVLTF.